The rows below give T cell receptor beta chains drawn from one sample of a study of shared clonotypes between healthy human individuals. Assay: immunoSEQ multiplex PCR; the TCRdb copy retains only in-frame clones and omits some. The table includes 2 million to 2.5 million clones, around 96% detected once. The source material was naive CD8+ T cells sorted from blood. The receptors here all came from a man between 18 and 29 years old in good health. Both conserved end residues are part of each CDR3. Fields, in order: J gene, V gene, clone size, D gene, CDR3 protein, CDR3 DNA. The D gene is left open where the match is weak. Only part of the rows carry a size: once, few, many, or a class if the clone is expanded.

TRBJ1-5,TRBV10-3,-,-,CASAGGASNQPQHF,TGTGCATCGGCGGGGGGGGCGAGCAATCAGCCCCAGCATTTT
TRBJ2-6,TRBV2,-,-,CAIRTASSGANVLTF,TGTGCCATCCGGACCGCGAGCTCTGGGGCCAACGTCCTGACTTTC
TRBJ2-7,TRBV7-9,-,-,CASSSPYEQYF,TGTGCCAGCAGCTCCCCATACGAGCAGTACTTC
TRBJ1-1,TRBV9,-,TRBD1,CASSGSVGGDSNFNTEAFF,TGTGCCAGCAGCGGGTCAGTGGGAGGGGACAGTAATTTTAACACTGAAGCTTTCTTT
TRBJ2-1,TRBV10-1,-,-,CASSELRGDEQFF,TGCGCCAGCAGTGAGTTGAGGGGGGATGAGCAGTTCTTC
TRBJ1-1,TRBV14,-,TRBD1,CASSHDPETGDTEAFF,TGTGCCAGCAGCCACGACCCGGAAACAGGGGACACTGAAGCTTTCTTT
TRBJ1-1,TRBV5-6,-,-,CASSRGSDTEAFF,TGTGCCAGCAGCCGCGGGTCCGACACTGAAGCTTTCTTT
TRBJ1-1,TRBV10-1,-,-,CASSDGGEDNTEAFF,TGCGCCAGCAGTGATGGGGGGGAGGATAACACTGAAGCTTTCTTT
TRBJ2-3,TRBV6-1,once,TRBD1,CASSEWTGGPTDTQYF,TGTGCCAGCAGTGAATGGACAGGGGGCCCCACAGATACGCAGTATTTT
TRBJ1-1,TRBV11-3,-,-,CASSLDGSQAFF,TGTGCCAGCAGCTTAGATGGGTCCCAAGCTTTCTTT
TRBJ1-1,TRBV10-3,-,-,CAISEPYYPVTGLNTEAFF,TGTGCCATCAGTGAGCCCTACTATCCTGTTACAGGGTTGAACACTGAAGCTTTCTTT
TRBJ2-7,TRBV27,-,TRBD2,CAIQPTGGEQYF,TGTGCCATCCAACCGACGGGGGGCGAGCAGTACTTC
TRBJ2-5,TRBV14,-,-,CASSTSRAGEETQYF,TGTGCCAGCAGCACAAGTAGAGCCGGCGAAGAGACCCAGTACTTC
TRBJ2-1,TRBV7-8,-,TRBD2,CASSDRDYEAYNEQFF,TGTGCCAGCAGCGACCGGGACTACGAGGCCTACAATGAGCAGTTCTTC
TRBJ2-1,TRBV9,-,TRBD2,CASSATSGPYNEQFF,TGTGCCAGCAGCGCTACTAGCGGACCCTACAATGAGCAGTTCTTC
TRBJ2-1,TRBV7-9,-,TRBD2,CASSPGLAGGDEQFF,TGTGCCAGCAGCCCGGGACTAGCGGGAGGTGATGAGCAGTTCTTC
TRBJ2-1,TRBV7-8,-,TRBD2,CASSLVLAGVTDNEQFF,TGTGCCAGCAGCTTAGTCCTAGCGGGAGTTACGGACAATGAGCAGTTCTTC
TRBJ2-2,TRBV14,-,-,CASKEYPVGTGELFF,TGTGCCAGCAAAGAGTACCCAGTCGGCACCGGGGAGCTGTTTTTT
TRBJ2-7,TRBV4-1,-,TRBD1,CASSQFPGQSSREQYF,TGCGCCAGCAGCCAATTCCCGGGACAGAGCTCCAGGGAGCAGTACTTC
TRBJ1-2,TRBV4-1,-,TRBD1,CASSLPGTDYGYTF,TGCGCCAGCAGCCTCCCGGGGACAGACTATGGCTACACCTTC
TRBJ1-4,TRBV15,-,-,CATSGSELGSNEKLFF,TGTGCCACCAGCGGATCTGAACTCGGGTCTAATGAAAAACTGTTTTTT
TRBJ2-2,TRBV28,-,-,CASSPSDSNTGELFF,TGTGCCAGCAGTCCCTCGGACTCTAACACCGGGGAGCTGTTTTTT
TRBJ2-4,TRBV30,once,TRBD2,CAWSEISGGIAKNIQYF,TGTGCCTGGAGTGAGATTAGCGGGGGGATAGCCAAAAACATTCAGTACTTC
TRBJ2-1,TRBV27,-,TRBD2,CASSYSGGGVNEQFF,TGTGCCAGCAGTTATAGCGGGGGCGGGGTGAATGAGCAGTTCTTC
TRBJ2-1,TRBV6-6,-,-,CASSYLSDNEQFF,TGTGCCAGCAGTTACTTGAGCGACAATGAGCAGTTCTTC
TRBJ2-7,TRBV6-5,-,-,CASSYSSGGSYEQYF,TGTGCCAGCAGTTACTCGTCGGGCGGGTCCTACGAGCAGTACTTC
TRBJ2-7,TRBV11-2,-,TRBD1,CASSLGQGLYEQYF,TGTGCCAGCAGCCTAGGACAGGGGCTCTACGAGCAGTACTTC
TRBJ2-7,TRBV12-1,-,-,CASSLGQRYSYEQYF,TGTGCCAGCAGCTTAGGACAGCGCTACTCCTACGAGCAGTACTTC
TRBJ2-1,TRBV6-1,-,TRBD2,CASSEPDWREAYNEQFF,TGTGCCAGCAGTGAACCGGATTGGCGGGAGGCCTACAATGAGCAGTTCTTC
TRBJ2-2,TRBV29-1,-,TRBD2,CSALAGNTGELFF,TGCAGCGCCTTAGCGGGGAACACCGGGGAGCTGTTTTTT
TRBJ2-7,TRBV7-2,-,-,CASSMTASYEQYF,TGTGCCAGCAGCATGACCGCATCCTACGAGCAGTACTTC
TRBJ1-4,TRBV5-8,-,-,CASLPGHQFF,TGTGCCAGCCTACCGGGACACCAGTTTTTT
TRBJ1-6,TRBV5-6,-,-,CASSLYGPGPPLHF,TGTGCCAGCAGCTTGTATGGTCCGGGCCCCCCCCTCCACTTT
TRBJ2-3,TRBV5-1,-,TRBD1,CASSLAETGVDTQYF,TGCGCCAGCAGCTTGGCCGAGACAGGGGTAGATACGCAGTATTTT
TRBJ1-2,TRBV29-1,-,-,CSARTRQAQYGYTF,TGCAGCGCCCGCACCAGACAGGCTCAGTATGGCTACACCTTC
TRBJ2-1,TRBV27,-,TRBD2,CASSLLAEVPGNEQFF,TGTGCCAGCAGTTTACTAGCGGAAGTGCCTGGCAATGAGCAGTTCTTC
TRBJ2-3,TRBV6-4,-,-,CASSDSRGGRDTQYF,TGTGCCAGCAGTGACTCGCGGGGTGGCAGAGATACGCAGTATTTT
TRBJ2-5,TRBV5-1,once,-,CASREGAYQETQYF,TGCGCCAGCAGGGAGGGGGCCTATCAAGAGACCCAGTACTTC
TRBJ2-7,TRBV9,-,-,CASVRPPSDEQYF,TGTGCCAGCGTCCGGCCCCCATCTGACGAGCAGTACTTC
TRBJ1-3,TRBV27,-,-,CASSFLGGSGNTIYF,TGTGCCAGCAGTTTCTTGGGTGGCTCTGGAAACACCATATATTTT
TRBJ1-2,TRBV13,-,-,CASSLGLREANYGYTF,TGTGCCAGCAGCTTAGGCTTGCGAGAAGCTAACTATGGCTACACCTTC
TRBJ1-1,TRBV13,-,-,CASSSTENTEAFF,TGTGCCAGCAGCTCGACAGAGAACACTGAAGCTTTCTTT